These 32 T cell receptor beta chains were sequenced from one sample in a study of blood T cell repertoires in COVID-19. The data were produced by immunoSEQ multiplex PCR, yet TCRdb's version contains in-frame clones alone and is incomplete. The sample records tens of thousands of clones, about 88% being singletons. The specimen sequenced was peripheral blood. The receptors stem from a man aged 55 to 69 with acute or convalescent COVID-19.

J is TRBJ2-3 and V is TRBV6-5; 7 positions agree with TRBD2. This CDR3 is built from 14 residues. Germline V CDR1 and CDR2: MNHEY, SVGAGI. CDR3 in amino acids: CAAWEGWSTDTQYF. The DNA for the CDR3 is TGTGCAGCTTGGGAGGGATGGAGCACAGATACGCAGTATTTT.

This chain connects TRBV5-8 to TRBJ1-4; D unresolved. This CDR3 has 14 amino acids. V was shortened by 5 bases and J by 0 bases, with 8 bases between the two germline ends. CDR1 and CDR2 from the germline V gene are SGHTS and YDEGEE. The CDR3 reads CASRPQTTNEKLFF. CDR3 nucleotides: TGTGCCAGCAGGCCACAGACAACTAATGAAAAACTGTTTTTT.

This clone was seen once. This chain uses TRBV7-2 with TRBJ2-7; TRBD2 agrees at 14 bases. Germline values: CDR1 SGHTA, CDR2 FQGNSA. The ends lost 5 bases at V and 6 bases at J; junction bases unmatched: 3. The CDR3 is 14 residues long. The CDR3: CASSRGLAGAEQYF. For the CDR3, the DNA is TGTGCCAGCAGCCGGGGACTAGCGGGGGCCGAGCAGTACTTC.

The chain employs TRBV7-9 and TRBJ1-1; D is ambiguous. The V end lost 5 bases, the J end lost 2 bases, and 15 bases lay between the germline ends. Germline lookup yields CDR1 SEHNR and CDR2 FQNEAQ (reference sequence). CDR3 length: 15 amino acids. The CDR3 DNA sequence: TGTGCCAGCAGCGTAAGGTTAGACACTAACACTGAAGCTTTCTTT. Its translation is CASSVRLDTNTEAFF.

The chain links TRBV11-2 to TRBJ2-7; D may be TRBD2 (5 bases). Germline V CDR1 and CDR2: SGHAT, FQNNGV. V was clipped by 4 bases and J by 3 bases, with 13 bases between them. This CDR3 has 14 amino acids. The CDR3 DNA sequence: TGTGCCAGCAGCTCCCGGGGTCTCAACTACGAGCAGTACTTC. Encoded protein: CASSSRGLNYEQYF.

The chain is built from TRBV6-6 and TRBJ2-2; D may be TRBD1 (6 bases). Trimming stripped 7 bases from V and 5 bases from J, with 14 bases between. The germline V gene has CDR1 MNHNY and CDR2 SVGAGI (reference sequence). The CDR3 is 14 residues long. CDR3 amino acids: CASTSGVGTGELFF. The CDR3 DNA follows: TGTGCCAGCACCTCAGGGGTGGGGACCGGGGAGCTGTTTTTT.

V is TRBV5-4 and J is TRBJ1-1; D is ambiguous. Germline CDR1 and CDR2: SGHNT and YYREEE (reference sequence). This CDR3 spans 16 amino acids. Trimming took off 0 bases at V and 1 base at J, with 13 bases between the two ends. CDR3 in DNA: TGTGCCAGCAGCTTGGGTTCAGCCCGAGGGAACACTGAAGCTTTCTTT. Amino acid sequence: CASSLGSARGNTEAFF.

The chain combines TRBV6-4 with TRBJ2-2; D is undetermined. With 7 bases removed from V and 2 bases from J, the gap between germline ends came to 11 bases. The V gene's germline CDR1 is MRHNA and CDR2 SNTAGT. The length of the CDR3 is 14 residues. The CDR3 spells CASKTSGNTGELFF. CDR3 bases: TGTGCCAGCAAGACAAGTGGAAACACCGGGGAGCTGTTTTTT.

This rearrangement joins TRBV6-1 to TRBJ1-1, with D maybe TRBD1 (5 bases). The CDR3 runs 11 residues. The V and J ends lost 3 bases and 8 bases respectively, with 7 bases between them. Looked up from germline, CDR1 is MNHNS and CDR2 is SASEGT. In DNA form, the CDR3 reads TGTGCCAGCAGTGAGGGGGGGGAAGCTTTCTTT. It is translated as CASSEGGEAFF.

CDR3 sequence (DNA): TGTGCCAGTACTGGTGACAGAACTAATGAAAAACTGTTTTTT. As protein: CASTGDRTNEKLFF. This chain connects TRBV19 to TRBJ1-4, with D possibly matching TRBD1 (5 bases). Germline CDR1 and CDR2: LNHDA and SQIVND (reference sequence). V was shortened by 7 bases and J by 1 base, with 10 bases between the two germline ends. The CDR3 is 14 amino acids.

The chain carries TRBV27 and TRBJ2-3, with D tentatively TRBD1 (5 bases). There are 14 residues in the CDR3. The germline V and J ends were trimmed by 8 bases and 2 bases, with 14 bases remaining between them. The germline CDR1 and CDR2 sequences are MNHEY and SMNVEV (reference sequence). The CDR3 nucleotides read TGTGCCAGCGGTGGGGCAGCCACCACAGATACGCAGTATTTT. Residues: CASGGAATTDTQYF.

The chain has TRBV12-3 or TRBV12-4 and TRBJ1-2; D is perhaps TRBD1 (6 bases). The CDR3 is 13 amino acids. Trimming shortened V by 6 bases and J by 4 bases, and 12 bases separated the two germline ends. The CDR3 sequence is CASSLDSRYGYTF. For the CDR3, the DNA is TGTGCCAGCAGCTTGGACAGCCGCTATGGCTACACCTTC.

The gene calls are TRBV11-2 and TRBJ2-7, with D possibly being TRBD2 (6 bases). The germline gives CDR1 SGHAT, CDR2 FQNNGV. Trimming cost V 1 base and J 2 bases, with 12 bases left between them. The CDR3 runs 15 residues. The CDR3 loop is CASSLGGTGPYEQYF. The CDR3 DNA reads as TGTGCCAGCAGCTTAGGCGGGACGGGACCCTACGAGCAGTACTTC.

The chain has TRBV5-1 and TRBJ1-1; TRBD1 is a possible D gene (5 bases). V lost 2 bases to trimming and J lost 8 bases, with 13 bases between them. Germline V CDR1 and CDR2: SGHRS, YFSETQ. The CDR3 runs to 13 residues. CDR3 nucleotides: TGCGCCAGCAGCTTAGGGGTACTAGCCGAAGCTTTCTTT. Encoded protein: CASSLGVLAEAFF.

The rearrangement joins TRBV2 to TRBJ2-4; D uncertain. The length of the CDR3 is 12 residues. Trimming took off 9 bases at V and 3 bases at J, with 9 bases between the two ends. From germline, CDR1 is SNHLY and CDR2 FYNNEI. This CDR3 reads CASHIGKNIQYF. In nucleotides, the CDR3 is TGTGCCAGTCATATCGGCAAAAACATTCAGTACTTC.

The chain has TRBV5-6 and TRBJ2-3; no reliable D call. The CDR3 sequence is 14 residues long. CDR1 is SGHDT, CDR2 YYEEEE, per germline. V was shortened by 2 bases and J by 1 base, with 8 bases between the two germline ends. The CDR3 DNA sequence: TGTGCCAGCAGCTTTTTCGCAGGCACAGATACGCAGTATTTT. As protein: CASSFFAGTDTQYF.

Only a few counts were recorded for this clone. This rearrangement joins TRBV4-1 to TRBJ2-3; 8 nucleotides match TRBD1. The CDR3 totals 18 residues. The V gene end was trimmed by 0 bases and the J gene end by 1 base; junction bases not matched to a gene: 9. Germline assignment: CDR1 MGHRA and CDR2 YSYEKL. CDR3 bases: TGCGCCAGCAGCCAAGAACTCCAGGGGGCTCTGGGCACAGATACGCAGTATTTT. This sequence encodes CASSQELQGALGTDTQYF.

The rearrangement joins TRBV5-1 to TRBJ1-5; D ambiguous. The V end was cut by 7 bases, the J end by 4 bases, with 15 bases between. This CDR3 contains 14 residues. Looked up from germline, CDR1 is SGHRS and CDR2 is YFSETQ. CDR3 region: CASAPLSQNQPQHF. CDR3 sequence (DNA): TGCGCCAGCGCTCCCTTATCACAAAATCAGCCCCAGCATTTT.

This rearrangement joins TRBV4-1 to TRBJ1-4, with 9 positions matching TRBD1. The length of the CDR3 is 15 residues. Germline CDR1 reads MGHRA; CDR2 reads YSYEKL. The J segment lost 7 bases and the V segment lost 1 base, leaving 4 bases of the junction unmatched. CDR3 in amino acids: CASSQADRGVEKLFF. Here the CDR3 DNA reads TGCGCCAGCAGCCAAGCGGACAGGGGTGTTGAAAAACTGTTTTTT.

The chain uses TRBV5-8 and TRBJ1-5, with D hard to call. V lost 1 base, J lost 4 bases, and 6 bases lay in between. Germline V lookup: CDR1 SGHTS, CDR2 YDEGEE. The CDR3 runs 13 residues. CDR3 sequence (DNA): TGTGCCAGCAGCTTGTGGGAGAATCAGCCCCAGCATTTT. Its translation: CASSLWENQPQHF.

This clone showed up just once. This chain links TRBV12-5 with TRBJ1-2; 7 bases map to TRBD1. The CDR3 is made up of 12 amino acids. The trim removed 5 bases at V and 12 bases at J, leaving 9 bases unmatched. Germline V gene data show CDR1 as LGHNT and CDR2 as FRNRAP. In nucleotides, the CDR3 is TGTGCTAGTGGTCCCGGGACAGCGAATAACACCTTC. Encoded protein: CASGPGTANNTF.

V gene TRBV9 combines with J gene TRBJ2-7; the D is unclear. This CDR3 is built from 13 residues. Germline assignment: CDR1 SGDLS and CDR2 YYNGEE. Trimming removed 0 bases from V and 7 bases from J, with 11 bases in between. The DNA of the CDR3 is TGTGCCAGCAGCGTAGCCCCTACGAGGGAGCAGTACTTC. Amino acids: CASSVAPTREQYF.

The chain uses TRBV18 and TRBJ2-2; D is uncertain. This CDR3 has 14 residues. Germline V gene sequence: CDR1 KGHSH, CDR2 LQKENI. The germline V and J ends were trimmed by 2 bases and 5 bases, with 9 bases remaining between them. The CDR3 DNA reads as TGTGCCAGCTCACCAAGGCAGGATACCGGGGAGCTGTTTTTT. Translated: CASSPRQDTGELFF.

The table lists this clone with a few counts. This rearrangement joins TRBV4-2 to TRBJ1-1; 9 bases are a match to TRBD1. With V trimmed by 1 base and J by 1 base, 4 bases remained unmatched. CDR3 length: 16 amino acids. CDR1 and CDR2 (germline): LGHNA, YNFKEQ. CDR3 loop: CASSQVAGQGNTEAFF. As DNA, the CDR3 is TGTGCCAGCAGCCAAGTAGCGGGACAGGGGAACACTGAAGCTTTCTTT.

The chain joins TRBV3-1 (or the pseudogene TRBV3-2) to TRBJ2-3; no clear D gene. V shed 3 bases and J shed 8 bases, with 18 bases lying between them. Germline-derived CDR1 and CDR2 are LGHDT and YNNKEL (reference sequence). The length of the CDR3 is 15 residues. CDR3: CASSHIDGRPGTQYF. The CDR3 DNA sequence: TGTGCCAGCAGCCACATCGATGGGCGCCCCGGTACGCAGTATTTT.

V is TRBV4-1 and J is TRBJ2-2, with unresolved D. Deletions cut 2 bases from V and 4 bases from J, with 8 bases between. Germline-derived CDR1 and CDR2 are MGHRA and YSYEKL. The CDR3 runs to 14 residues. This CDR3 is CASSQQLITGELFF. The CDR3 DNA sequence: TGCGCCAGCAGCCAACAACTGATCACCGGGGAGCTGTTTTTT.

The rearrangement links TRBV6-5 to TRBJ2-1; D gene unclear. V was cut by 6 bases and J by 4 bases, with 10 bases left in between. CDR3 length: 13 amino acids. Germline values: CDR1 MNHEY, CDR2 SVGAGI. In nucleotides, the CDR3 is TGTGCCAGCAGGCCGACTCTTTACAATGAGCAGTTCTTC. It yields the protein CASRPTLYNEQFF.

The chain carries TRBV2 and TRBJ2-5, with D possibly matching TRBD2 (6 bases). This CDR3 comprises 16 residues. CDR1 is SNHLY, CDR2 FYNNEI, per germline. V was clipped by 0 bases and J by 7 bases, with 18 bases between them. CDR3 sequence reads: CASSEARGRVGGTQYF. The DNA for the CDR3 is TGTGCCAGCAGTGAAGCGCGTGGGAGAGTCGGGGGGACCCAGTACTTC.

The chain joins TRBV13 to TRBJ1-2, with D possibly TRBD1 on 5 matching bases. The germline CDR1 and CDR2 sequences are PRHDT and FYEKMQ (reference sequence). CDR3 length equals 15 residues. Trimming took off 2 bases at V and 5 bases at J, with 15 bases between the two ends. The CDR3 is CASSLRARARYGYTF. The CDR3 DNA follows: TGTGCCAGCAGCTTACGGGCCAGGGCCAGATATGGCTACACCTTC.

The CDR3 nucleotides read TGTGCCAGCAGACTGGACAGTTCGACTAATGAAAAACTGTTTTTT. Translation: CASRLDSSTNEKLFF. This chain uses TRBV2 with TRBJ1-4; possibly TRBD1 for D (6 bases). The CDR3 runs to 15 residues. Germline V gene lookup returns CDR1 SNHLY and CDR2 FYNNEI. Trimming pared 6 bases from V and 2 bases from J, leaving 13 bases between.

The genes are TRBV10-3 and TRBJ1-1, with a possible D match to TRBD1 (5 bases). The CDR3 consists of 15 residues. From germline, CDR1 is ENHRY and CDR2 SYGVKD. V was shortened by 3 bases and J by 1 base, with 12 bases between the two germline ends. For the CDR3, the DNA is TGTGCCATCAGTGATAAAGGGGTGGGGAACACTGAAGCTTTCTTT. This translates into CAISDKGVGNTEAFF.

CDR3 bases: TGTGCCAGCAGCCGGGGGCGGGGGGATCTAGATACGCAGTATTTT. This translates into CASSRGRGDLDTQYF. The chain uses TRBV5-6 and TRBJ2-3; 8 positions agree with TRBD2. V dropped 4 bases and J dropped 5; count of bases not matched to a gene: 9. This CDR3 has 15 residues. Looked up from germline, CDR1 is SGHDT and CDR2 is YYEEEE.